The clone carrying this T cell receptor (beta chain) has ten or more counts. No antigen is known for it. The data stem from a study of neurological immune-mediated disorders. Time point described: longitudinal time-point 1 (baseline). Unsorted libraries were prepared from 2 million PBMCs held at -80 C. The authors produced cDNA by 5'RACE using 10-nucleotide random UMIs. In every sequencing run, more than 170 million TCR-beta sequences were generated from 15-18 subjects. TCRdb redid the calling of the 5' RACE reads with MiXCR, one entry per CDR3 protein. The sample contains 50,000 to 70,000 distinct CDR3 sequences, roughly a tenth of which appear only once. Germline V gene data show CDR1 as MNHEY and CDR2 as SVGAGI. There are 15 residues in the CDR3. V shed 8 bases, J shed 1 base, and the junction held 10 bases outside the gene matches. Study observations and caveats: Across subjects, expanded clones had no CDR3 amino acid sequences in common, pointing to private repertoires in all groups.

V usage is TRBV6-5 and J usage is TRBJ2-7, with TRBD1 matching over 8 bases. Material for sequencing was PBMCs. The clonotype comes from a male donor with HTLV-1-associated myelopathy (HAM/TSP). The CDR3 reads CASVKQGGSSYEQYF. The CDR3 nucleotides are TGTGCCAGCGTAAAACAGGGGGGATCATCCTACGAGCAGTACTTC.